This T cell receptor (beta chain) was captured by sequencing in a study of control samples from healthy donors and cancer patients. CDR1 KGHDR and CDR2 SFDVKD come from the germline V gene. The V end lost 5 bases, the J end lost 3 bases, and 13 bases lay between the germline ends. This CDR3 has 15 amino acids. Assay used: immunoSEQ multiplex PCR; TCRdb lists only in-frame clones, some missing. The repertoire consists of around 96,000 clones, with 93% occurring once and the leading ten covering about 8.8%. The sequence was collected from a man aged 18 to 30 in good health. Sequences were obtained from blood. V and J are TRBV24-1 and TRBJ2-1, with a tentative D call TRBD2 (5 bases). CDR3 sequence reads: CATSGGGSYYNEQFF. In nucleotides, the CDR3 is TGTGCCACCAGTGGGGGTGGGAGTTACTACAATGAGCAGTTCTTC.